The T cell receptor (beta chain) under discussion was sequenced for a study of cytomegalovirus exposure and HLA in healthy donors. Note on this clone: Antigen: not known. The junction departs from germline at one end; a sequencing error may be responsible.

It was with 60 Vbeta and 13 Jbeta primers that the PCR ran. Profiling relied on immunoSEQ multiplex PCR, and the TCRdb table lists in-frame clones only, not all of them. This sample has roughly 150,000 clones, with 80% found just once. The CDR3 covers 13 residues. CDR1 and CDR2 from the germline V gene are SEHNR and FQNEAQ (reference sequence). General study findings and limits: Researchers reported in a later analysis that a missense DCLRE1C variant was tied to TCR beta V- and J-gene trimming.

The chain recombines TRBV7-9 with TRBJ1-5; 7 nucleotides agree with TRBD1. The sample consisted of PBMCs. The TCR sequence derives from a woman in her forties in good health and CMV-seronegative. CDR3 bases: TGTTCCAGCAGCTTGACAGGGATTCAGCCCCAGCATTTT. Residues: CSSSLTGIQPQHF.